This section outlines one T cell receptor beta chain sequence together with its context. J gave up 1 base and V 1 base, and 10 bases lay outside the gene matches. The germline V gene encodes CDR1 KGHSH and CDR2 LQKENI. This CDR3 region has 20 residues. This sample was included in a study of cytomegalovirus exposure and HLA in healthy donors. Vbeta (60) and Jbeta (13) primers were used in the PCR. The assay was immunoSEQ multiplex PCR, and TCRdb's table has in-frame clones only and misses some. The table has around 140,000 clones, about three quarters seen once. V usage is TRBV18 and J usage is TRBJ2-6; 10 nucleotides align to TRBD1. The sequence was obtained from a male donor in good health and CMV-seronegative. Material for sequencing was PBMCs. The CDR3, as DNA: TGTGCCAGCTCACCACGGCCGGGACAGGGGTATCTTTCTGGGGCCAACGTCCTGACTTTC. Residues: CASSPRPGQGYLSGANVLTF.